Shown below are 11 T cell receptor beta chains from a single sample sequenced in a study of beta chain features in type 1 diabetes. No cognate antigen is known for these TCRs. Broader study findings: Shorter TCRB CDR3s, moderately but significantly so, marked every one of the four CD4+ subsets in Type 1 diabetes patients.

Expressed TCRB transcripts were sequenced, since all the RNA that had been isolated was reverse transcribed. TCRdb keeps only in-frame clones here, not all; method: immunoSEQ multiplex PCR. The sample has around 140,000 clones, roughly 10% seen once. Sequencing was done on a sample of central memory CD4+ T cells from blood. The receptor source for this set is a man aged 25-45 years with type 1 diabetes.

J is TRBJ2-5 and V is TRBV7-6; D possibly corresponds to TRBD1 (6 bases). CDR1 and CDR2 (germline): SGHVS, FNYEAQ. The CDR3 contains 16 residues. Trimming shortened V by 0 bases and J by 5 bases, and 16 bases separated the two germline ends. CDR3: CASSLAGTYSGETQYF. The CDR3 nucleotides read TGTGCCAGCAGCTTAGCCGGGACATATAGTGGGGAGACCCAGTACTTC.

The chain is built from TRBV11-2 and TRBJ2-1, with TRBD2 matching over 9 bases. Germline V gene lookup returns CDR1 SGHAT and CDR2 FQNNGV. The ends lost 4 bases at V and 9 bases at J; junction bases unmatched: 7. The CDR3 is 14 amino acids. Here the CDR3 reads CASSSGLAFSEQFF. The CDR3 nucleotides are TGTGCCAGCAGCTCGGGACTAGCTTTCTCTGAGCAGTTCTTC. Full variable domain (remainder filled in from reference TRBV11-2 and TRBJ2-1): EAGVAQSPRYKIIEKRQSVAFWCNPISGHATLYWYQQILGQGPKLLIQFQNNGVVDDSQLPKDRFSAERLKGVDSTLKIQPAKLEDSAVYLCASSSGLAFSEQFFGPGTRLTVL.

The V gene is TRBV28, the J gene TRBJ1-5, with 8 positions matching TRBD1. This CDR3 is 14 amino acids long. Germline V gene sequence: CDR1 MDHEN, CDR2 SYDVKM. V gave up 6 bases and J gave up 6 bases; unmatched junction bases: 7. CDR3 loop: CASSGGQGRQPQHF. The CDR3 bases are TGTGCCAGCAGCGGAGGACAGGGTCGTCAGCCCCAGCATTTT.

The gene calls are TRBV18 and TRBJ1-4; possibly TRBD1 for D (5 bases). The CDR3 length is 13 residues. V was pared by 3 bases and J by 11 bases, with 13 bases between. CDR1 and CDR2 (germline): KGHSH, LQKENI. The CDR3 DNA follows: TGTGCCAGCTCACCGACGTCGGGGGAGAAACTGTTTTTT. Its translation is CASSPTSGEKLFF. The full variable domain, with the rest looked up from reference TRBV18 and TRBJ1-4, is NAGVMQNPRHLVRRRGQEARLRCSPMKGHSHVYWYRQLPEEGLKFMVYLQKENIIDESGMPKERFSAEFPKEGPSILRIQQVVRGDSAAYFCASSPTSGEKLFFGSGTQLSVL.

In DNA, the CDR3 is TGTGCCAGCAGCTCTAACTCCCTAGAGACCCAGTACTTC. Translating it yields CASSSNSLETQYF. This chain uses TRBV7-9 with TRBJ2-5; D not certain. Trimming shortened V by 4 bases and J by 4 bases, and 10 bases separated the two germline ends. Per the germline V gene, CDR1 is SEHNR and CDR2 is FQNEAQ (reference sequence). The CDR3 is made up of 13 amino acids.

The chain employs TRBV5-4 and TRBJ1-2; tentative D call: TRBD1 (6 bases). This CDR3 contains 12 residues. The V gene's germline CDR1 is SGHNT and CDR2 YYREEE (reference sequence). V lost 4 bases to trimming and J lost 5 bases, with 9 bases between them. The CDR3 reads CASSQDSYGYTF. Here the CDR3 DNA reads TGTGCCAGCAGCCAGGACAGTTATGGCTACACCTTC.

This clone appeared a few times. V gene TRBV6-4 combines with J gene TRBJ2-5; maybe TRBD2 (6 bases). The germline V gene encodes CDR1 MRHNA and CDR2 SNTAGT. The CDR3 totals 14 residues. With 7 bases removed from V and 7 bases from J, the gap between germline ends came to 19 bases. The CDR3 nucleotides are TGTGCCAGCAAATCGGAAGACGGAGGGAGGACCCAGTACTTC. Its protein product is CASKSEDGGRTQYF.

Turning to this clone: Other DNA sequences in this specimen translate into the identical CDR3. The chain uses TRBV14 and TRBJ1-1, with no clear D. Trimming shortened V by 0 bases and J by 1 base, and 3 bases separated the two germline ends. This CDR3 is built from 13 residues. In germline, CDR1 is SGHDN, CDR2 FVKESK. The CDR3 loop is CASSQDQNTEAFF. In DNA, the CDR3 is TGTGCCAGCAGCCAAGACCAGAACACTGAAGCTTTCTTT.

V and J are TRBV10-3 and TRBJ2-3; perhaps TRBD1 as D (6 bases). This CDR3 spans 14 amino acids. Germline V gene lookup returns CDR1 ENHRY and CDR2 SYGVKD. V dropped 2 bases and J dropped 1 base, with 7 bases sitting between them. The DNA of the CDR3 is TGTGCCATCAGTGAGCAGGGGCGCACAGATACGCAGTATTTT. Protein sequence: CAISEQGRTDTQYF.

The V call is TRBV18, the J call TRBJ1-6; D remains ambiguous. The germline V gene has CDR1 KGHSH and CDR2 LQKENI. V lost 3 bases to trimming and J lost 7 bases, with 10 bases between them. The CDR3 is 14 residues long. As DNA, the CDR3 is TGTGCCAGCTCACCCGCAGGAGGCAATTCACCCCTCCACTTT. Translation: CASSPAGGNSPLHF. Complete variable domain (other parts from reference TRBV18 and TRBJ1-6): NAGVMQNPRHLVRRRGQEARLRCSPMKGHSHVYWYRQLPEEGLKFMVYLQKENIIDESGMPKERFSAEFPKEGPSILRIQQVVRGDSAAYFCASSPAGGNSPLHFGNGTRLTVT.

V gene TRBV20-1 combines with J gene TRBJ2-3; D unresolved. Trimming cost V 2 bases and J 5 bases, with 5 bases left between them. This CDR3 contains 11 residues. Germline CDR1 DFQATT, CDR2 SNEGSKA (reference sequence). CDR3 DNA sequence: TGCAGTGCTAGAACAGAAGATACGCAGTATTTT. Amino acids: CSARTEDTQYF.